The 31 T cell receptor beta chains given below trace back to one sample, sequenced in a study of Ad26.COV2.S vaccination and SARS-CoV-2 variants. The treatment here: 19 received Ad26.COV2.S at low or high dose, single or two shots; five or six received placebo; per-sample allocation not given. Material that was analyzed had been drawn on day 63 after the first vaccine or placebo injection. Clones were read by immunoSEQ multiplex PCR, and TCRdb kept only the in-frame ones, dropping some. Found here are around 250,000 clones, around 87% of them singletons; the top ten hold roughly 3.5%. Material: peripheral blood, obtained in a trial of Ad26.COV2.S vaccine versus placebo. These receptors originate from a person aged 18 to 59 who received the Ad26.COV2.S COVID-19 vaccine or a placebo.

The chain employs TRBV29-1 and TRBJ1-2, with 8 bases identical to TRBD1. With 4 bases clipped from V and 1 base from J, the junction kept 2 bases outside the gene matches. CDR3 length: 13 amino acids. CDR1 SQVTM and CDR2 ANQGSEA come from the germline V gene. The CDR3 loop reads CSVGDRGNYGYTF. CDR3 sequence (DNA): TGCAGCGTTGGCGACAGGGGTAACTATGGCTACACCTTC. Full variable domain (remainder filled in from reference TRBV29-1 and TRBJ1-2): SAVISQKPSRDICQRGTSLTIQCQVDSQVTMMFWYRQQPGQSLTLIATANQGSEATYESGFVIDKFPISRPNLTFSTLTVSNMSPEDSSIYLCSVGDRGNYGYTFGSGTRLTVV.

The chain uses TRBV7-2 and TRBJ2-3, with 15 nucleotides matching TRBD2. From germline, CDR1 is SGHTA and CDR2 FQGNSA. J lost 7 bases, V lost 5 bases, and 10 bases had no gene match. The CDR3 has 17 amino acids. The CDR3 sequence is CASSPPGLAGGPNTQYF. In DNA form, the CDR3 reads TGTGCCAGCAGCCCCCCCGGACTAGCGGGGGGGCCTAATACGCAGTATTTT.

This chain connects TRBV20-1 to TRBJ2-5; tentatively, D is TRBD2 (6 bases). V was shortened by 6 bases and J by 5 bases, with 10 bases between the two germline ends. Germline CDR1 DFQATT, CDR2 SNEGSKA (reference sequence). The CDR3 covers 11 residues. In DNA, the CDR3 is TGCAGTGCCAAGCGGGTTGAGACCCAGTACTTC. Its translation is CSAKRVETQYF.

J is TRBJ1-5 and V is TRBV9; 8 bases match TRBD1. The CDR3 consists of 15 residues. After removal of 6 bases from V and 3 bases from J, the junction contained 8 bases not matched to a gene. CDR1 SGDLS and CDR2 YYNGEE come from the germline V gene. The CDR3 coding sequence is TGTGCCAGCACCGAGACAGGGGAAAACAATCAGCCCCAGCATTTT. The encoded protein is CASTETGENNQPQHF.

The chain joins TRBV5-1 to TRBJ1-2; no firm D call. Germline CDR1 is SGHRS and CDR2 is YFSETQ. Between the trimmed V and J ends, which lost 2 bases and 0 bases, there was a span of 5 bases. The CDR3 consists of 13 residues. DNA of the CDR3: TGCGCCAGCAGCTTAAGGTCTAACTATGGCTACACCTTC. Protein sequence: CASSLRSNYGYTF.

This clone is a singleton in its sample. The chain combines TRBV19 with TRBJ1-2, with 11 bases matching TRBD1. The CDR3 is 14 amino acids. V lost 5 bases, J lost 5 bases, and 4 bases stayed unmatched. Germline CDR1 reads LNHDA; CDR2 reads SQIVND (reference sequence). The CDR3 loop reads CASSQGTGGYGYTF. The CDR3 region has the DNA TGTGCCAGTAGTCAAGGGACAGGGGGATATGGCTACACCTTC.

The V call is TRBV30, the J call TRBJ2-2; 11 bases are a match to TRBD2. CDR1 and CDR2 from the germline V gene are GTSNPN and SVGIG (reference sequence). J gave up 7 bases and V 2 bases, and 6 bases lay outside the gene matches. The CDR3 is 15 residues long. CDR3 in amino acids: CAWSPLAGAGGELFF. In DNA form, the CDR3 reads TGTGCCTGGAGTCCACTAGCGGGAGCGGGCGGGGAGCTGTTTTTT.

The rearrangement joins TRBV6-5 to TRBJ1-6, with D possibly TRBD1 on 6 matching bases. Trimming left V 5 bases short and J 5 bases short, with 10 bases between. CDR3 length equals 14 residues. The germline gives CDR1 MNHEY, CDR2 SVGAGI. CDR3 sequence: CASSRGGDNSPLHF. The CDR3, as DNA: TGTGCCAGCAGTCGAGGGGGGGATAATTCACCCCTCCACTTT.

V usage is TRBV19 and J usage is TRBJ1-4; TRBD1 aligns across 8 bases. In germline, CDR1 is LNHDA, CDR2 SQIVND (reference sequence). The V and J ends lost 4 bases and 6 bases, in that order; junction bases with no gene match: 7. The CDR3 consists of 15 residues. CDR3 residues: CASSTIGQGDEKLFF. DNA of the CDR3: TGTGCCAGTAGTACCATAGGACAGGGTGATGAAAAACTGTTTTTT.

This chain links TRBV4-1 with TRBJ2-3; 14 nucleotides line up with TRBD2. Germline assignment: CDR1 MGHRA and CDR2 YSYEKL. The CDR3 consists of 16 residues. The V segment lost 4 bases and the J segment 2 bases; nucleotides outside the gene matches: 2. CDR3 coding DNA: TGCGCCAGCAGCCGGGGACTAGCGGGAGACACAGATACGCAGTATTTT. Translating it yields CASSRGLAGDTDTQYF.

The CDR3 sequence: CASSFLQGDPYEQYF. The CDR3 DNA sequence: TGTGCCAGCAGCTTCCTACAGGGGGATCCCTACGAGCAGTACTTC. The rearrangement joins TRBV7-6 to TRBJ2-7, with 8 nucleotides matching TRBD1. Unmatched junction bases numbered 6, after V lost 3 bases and J lost 2 bases. This CDR3 has 15 residues. Germline CDR1 and CDR2: SGHVS and FNYEAQ.

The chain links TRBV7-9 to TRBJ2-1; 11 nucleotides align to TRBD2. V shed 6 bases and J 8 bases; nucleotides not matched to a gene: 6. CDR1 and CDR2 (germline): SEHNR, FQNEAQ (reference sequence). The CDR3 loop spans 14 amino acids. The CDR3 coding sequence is TGTGCCAGCAGTCAGACTAGCGGGACCCATGAGCAGTTCTTC. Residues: CASSQTSGTHEQFF.

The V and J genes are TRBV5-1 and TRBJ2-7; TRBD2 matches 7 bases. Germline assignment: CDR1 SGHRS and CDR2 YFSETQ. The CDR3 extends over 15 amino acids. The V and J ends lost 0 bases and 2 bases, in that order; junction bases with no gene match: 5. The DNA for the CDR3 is TGCGCCAGCAGCTTGGTGTTAGCGGGCACCTACGAGCAGTACTTC. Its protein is CASSLVLAGTYEQYF.

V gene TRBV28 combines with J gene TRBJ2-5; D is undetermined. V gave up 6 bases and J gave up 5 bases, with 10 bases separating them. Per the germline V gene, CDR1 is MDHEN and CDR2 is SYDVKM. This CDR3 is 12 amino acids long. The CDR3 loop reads CASSLGFETQYF. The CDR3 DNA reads TGTGCCAGCAGCCTCGGTTTTGAGACCCAGTACTTC.

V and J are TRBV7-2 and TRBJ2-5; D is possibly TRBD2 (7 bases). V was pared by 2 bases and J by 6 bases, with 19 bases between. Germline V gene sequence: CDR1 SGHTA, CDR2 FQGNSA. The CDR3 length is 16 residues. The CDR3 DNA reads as TGTGCCAGCAGCTTATCGGCGGGGGCCTTGGTGCAGACCCAGTACTTC. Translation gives CASSLSAGALVQTQYF.

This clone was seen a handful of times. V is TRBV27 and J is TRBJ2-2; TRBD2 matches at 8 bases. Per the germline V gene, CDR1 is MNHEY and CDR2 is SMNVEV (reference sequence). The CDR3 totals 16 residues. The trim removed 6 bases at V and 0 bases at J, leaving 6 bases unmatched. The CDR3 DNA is TGTGCCAGCAGAACTACGGGACTAGCGAACACCGGGGAGCTGTTTTTT. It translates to CASRTTGLANTGELFF.

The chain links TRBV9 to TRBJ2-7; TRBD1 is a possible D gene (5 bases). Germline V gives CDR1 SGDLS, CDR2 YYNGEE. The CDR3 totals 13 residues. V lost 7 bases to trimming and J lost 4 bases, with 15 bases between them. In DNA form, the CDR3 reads TGTGCCAGCTCAGGGCTTTCCCTTTACGAGCAGTACTTC. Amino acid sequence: CASSGLSLYEQYF.

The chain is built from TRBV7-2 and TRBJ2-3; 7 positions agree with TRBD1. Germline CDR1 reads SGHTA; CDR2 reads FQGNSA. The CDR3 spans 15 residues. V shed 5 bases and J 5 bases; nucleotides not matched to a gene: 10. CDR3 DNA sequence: TGTGCCAGCAGCCCAGACAGGGCCCAGGTAGATACGCAGTATTTT. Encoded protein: CASSPDRAQVDTQYF.

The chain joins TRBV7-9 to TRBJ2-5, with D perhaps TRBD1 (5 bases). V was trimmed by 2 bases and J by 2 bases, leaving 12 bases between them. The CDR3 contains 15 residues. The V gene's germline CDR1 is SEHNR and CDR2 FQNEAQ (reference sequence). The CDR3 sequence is CASSLLVHRQETQYF. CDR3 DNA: TGTGCCAGCAGCTTATTGGTCCACAGGCAAGAGACCCAGTACTTC.

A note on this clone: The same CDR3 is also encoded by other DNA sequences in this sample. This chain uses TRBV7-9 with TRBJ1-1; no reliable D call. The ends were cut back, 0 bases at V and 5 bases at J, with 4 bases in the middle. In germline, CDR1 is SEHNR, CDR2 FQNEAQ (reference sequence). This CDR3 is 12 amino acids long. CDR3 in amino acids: CASSLAGTEAFF. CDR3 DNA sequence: TGTGCCAGCAGCTTAGCAGGGACTGAAGCTTTCTTT.

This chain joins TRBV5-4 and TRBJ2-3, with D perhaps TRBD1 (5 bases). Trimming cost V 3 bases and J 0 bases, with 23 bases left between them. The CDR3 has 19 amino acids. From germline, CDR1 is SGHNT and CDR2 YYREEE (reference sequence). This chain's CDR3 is CASSYPTLSGRASTDTQYF. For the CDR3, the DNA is TGTGCCAGCAGCTATCCGACCTTATCGGGCAGGGCAAGCACAGATACGCAGTATTTT.

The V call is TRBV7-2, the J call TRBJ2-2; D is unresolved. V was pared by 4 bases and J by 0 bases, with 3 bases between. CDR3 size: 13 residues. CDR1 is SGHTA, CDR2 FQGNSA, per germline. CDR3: CASSSSNTGELFF. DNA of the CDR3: TGTGCCAGCAGCTCCTCGAACACCGGGGAGCTGTTTTTT.

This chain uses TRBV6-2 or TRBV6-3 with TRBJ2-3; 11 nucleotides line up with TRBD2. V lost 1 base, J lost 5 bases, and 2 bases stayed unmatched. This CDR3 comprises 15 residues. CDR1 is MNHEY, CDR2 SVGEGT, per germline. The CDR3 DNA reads TGTGCCAGCAGTTACTTCCTAGCGGGAGGAGATACGCAGTATTTT. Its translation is CASSYFLAGGDTQYF.

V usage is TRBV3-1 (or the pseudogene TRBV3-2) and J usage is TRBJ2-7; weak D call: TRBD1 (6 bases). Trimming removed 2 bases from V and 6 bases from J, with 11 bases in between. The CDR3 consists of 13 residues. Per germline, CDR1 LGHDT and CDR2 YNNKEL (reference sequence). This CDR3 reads CASSQRGQLEQYF. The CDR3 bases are TGTGCCAGCAGCCAAAGAGGACAGCTCGAGCAGTACTTC.

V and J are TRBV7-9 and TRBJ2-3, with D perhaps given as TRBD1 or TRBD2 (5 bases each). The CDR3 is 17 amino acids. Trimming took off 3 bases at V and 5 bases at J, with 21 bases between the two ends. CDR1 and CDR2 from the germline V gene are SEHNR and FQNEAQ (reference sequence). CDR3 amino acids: CASSFSPPGPSGDTQYF. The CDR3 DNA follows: TGTGCCAGCAGCTTCTCTCCCCCGGGACCTTCGGGAGATACGCAGTATTTT.

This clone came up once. DNA for the CDR3: TGTGCCAGCAGTCCCAGCGGGAGGGTTTACGAGCAGTACTTC. This sequence encodes CASSPSGRVYEQYF. The chain links TRBV5-6 to TRBJ2-7; 10 bases are a match to TRBD2. Germline V gives CDR1 SGHDT, CDR2 YYEEEE. The junction had 6 bases not matched to a gene; V was cut back by 5 bases and J by 4 bases. The CDR3 is made up of 14 amino acids.

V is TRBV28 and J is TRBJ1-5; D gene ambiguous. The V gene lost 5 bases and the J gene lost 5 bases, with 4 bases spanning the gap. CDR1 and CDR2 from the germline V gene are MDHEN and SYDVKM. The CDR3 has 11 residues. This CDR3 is CASSPDQPQHF. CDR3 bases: TGTGCCAGCAGTCCTGATCAGCCCCAGCATTTT.

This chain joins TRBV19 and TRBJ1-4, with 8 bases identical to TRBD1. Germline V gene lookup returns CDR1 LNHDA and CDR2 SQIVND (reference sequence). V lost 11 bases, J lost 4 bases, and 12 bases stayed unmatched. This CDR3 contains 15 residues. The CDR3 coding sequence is TGTGCCGCCGGGGACAGGCGCGTATTTAATGAAAAACTGTTTTTT. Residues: CAAGDRRVFNEKLFF.

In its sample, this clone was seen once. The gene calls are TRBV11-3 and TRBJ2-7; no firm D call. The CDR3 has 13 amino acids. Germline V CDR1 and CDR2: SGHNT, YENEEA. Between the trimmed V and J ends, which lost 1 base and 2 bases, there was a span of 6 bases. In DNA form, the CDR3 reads TGTGCCAGCAGCTTAGGTCGGACCTACGAGCAGTACTTC. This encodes CASSLGRTYEQYF.

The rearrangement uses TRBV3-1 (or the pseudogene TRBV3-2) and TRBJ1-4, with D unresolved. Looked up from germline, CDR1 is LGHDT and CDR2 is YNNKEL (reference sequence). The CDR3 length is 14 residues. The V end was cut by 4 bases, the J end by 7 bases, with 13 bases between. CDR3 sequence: CASSRDNDGEKLFF. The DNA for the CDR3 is TGTGCCAGCAGCCGAGACAACGACGGTGAAAAACTGTTTTTT.

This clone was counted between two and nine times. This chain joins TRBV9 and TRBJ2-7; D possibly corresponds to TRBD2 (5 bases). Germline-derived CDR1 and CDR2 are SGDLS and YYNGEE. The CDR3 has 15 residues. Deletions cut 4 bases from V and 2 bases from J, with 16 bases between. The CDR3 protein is CASSPGAGGAYEQYF. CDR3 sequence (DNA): TGTGCCAGCAGCCCCGGCGCAGGAGGAGCCTACGAGCAGTACTTC.